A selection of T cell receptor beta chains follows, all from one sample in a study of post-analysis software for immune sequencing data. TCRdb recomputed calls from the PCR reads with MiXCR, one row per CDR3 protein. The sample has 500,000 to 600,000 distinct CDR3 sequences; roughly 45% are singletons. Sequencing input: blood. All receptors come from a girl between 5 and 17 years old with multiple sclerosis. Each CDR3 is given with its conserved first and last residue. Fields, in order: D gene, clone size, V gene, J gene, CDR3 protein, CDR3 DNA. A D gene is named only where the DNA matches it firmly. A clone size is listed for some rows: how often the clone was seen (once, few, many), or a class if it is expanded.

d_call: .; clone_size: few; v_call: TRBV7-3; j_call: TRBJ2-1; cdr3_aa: CASSQSPGRFSNEQFF; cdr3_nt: TGTGCCAGCAGTCAAAGTCCGGGCAGGTTTTCAAATGAGCAGTTCTTC
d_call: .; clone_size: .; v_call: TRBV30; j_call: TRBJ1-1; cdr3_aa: CAWSVTGATEAFF; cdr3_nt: TGTGCCTGGAGTGTAACGGGCGCCACTGAAGCTTTCTTT
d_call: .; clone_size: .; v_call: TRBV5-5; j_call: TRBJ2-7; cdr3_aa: CASSPERNTFYEQYF; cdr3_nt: TGTGCCAGCAGCCCCGAACGGAATACCTTCTACGAGCAGTACTTC
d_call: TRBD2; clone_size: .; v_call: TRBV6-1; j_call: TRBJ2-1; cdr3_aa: CASSGGGTIVEQFF; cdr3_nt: TGTGCCAGCAGTGGCGGGGGGACGATAGTTGAGCAGTTCTTC
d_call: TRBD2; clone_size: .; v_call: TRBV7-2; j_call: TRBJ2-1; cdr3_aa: CASSLMGSGRQNEQFF; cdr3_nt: TGTGCCAGCAGCTTAATGGGTAGCGGGAGACAAAATGAGCAGTTCTTC
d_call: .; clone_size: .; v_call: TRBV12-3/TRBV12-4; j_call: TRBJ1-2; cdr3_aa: CASSYRPAYGYTF; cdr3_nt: TGTGCCAGCAGTTACCGTCCCGCTTATGGCTACACCTTC
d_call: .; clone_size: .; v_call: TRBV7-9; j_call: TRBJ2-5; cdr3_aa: CASSPLGPPIEQYF; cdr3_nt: TGTGCCAGCAGCCCTCTCGGACCCCCTATTGAGCAGTACTTC
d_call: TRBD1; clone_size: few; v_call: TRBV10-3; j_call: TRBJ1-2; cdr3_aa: CAISESGGGDGYTF; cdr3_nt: TGTGCCATCAGTGAGTCAGGGGGCGGGGATGGCTACACCTTC
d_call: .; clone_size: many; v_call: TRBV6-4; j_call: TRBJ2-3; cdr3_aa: CASSRQGTDTQYF; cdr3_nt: TGTGCCAGCAGTCGACAGGGCACAGATACGCAGTATTTT
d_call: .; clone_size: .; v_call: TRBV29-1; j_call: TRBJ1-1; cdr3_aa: CSVEEEKAFF; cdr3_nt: TGCAGCGTTGAAGAAGAGAAGGCTTTCTTT
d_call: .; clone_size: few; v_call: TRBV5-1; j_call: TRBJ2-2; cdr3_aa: CASSAQGTGELFF; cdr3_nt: TGCGCCAGCAGCGCACAGGGCACCGGGGAGCTGTTTTTT
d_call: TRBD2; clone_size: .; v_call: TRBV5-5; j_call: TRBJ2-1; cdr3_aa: CASSPGLADLFYNEQFF; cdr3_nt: TGTGCCAGCAGCCCGGGACTAGCGGATTTATTCTACAATGAGCAGTTCTTC
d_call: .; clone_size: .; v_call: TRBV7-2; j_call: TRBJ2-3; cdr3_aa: CASSLVVGGPIVTQYF; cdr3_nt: TGTGCCAGCAGCTTAGTAGTGGGGGGGCCGATAGTTACGCAGTATTTT
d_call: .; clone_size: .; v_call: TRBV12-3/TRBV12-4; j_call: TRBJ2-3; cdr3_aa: CASSHGTNTGTPIERTQYF; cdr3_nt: TGTGCCAGCAGCCACGGGACCAACACGGGTACACCGATTGAGAGGACGCAGTATTTT
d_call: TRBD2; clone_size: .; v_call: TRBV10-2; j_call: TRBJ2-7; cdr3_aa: CASVRTLGLASYEQYF; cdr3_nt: TGCGCCAGCGTTAGAACCCTCGGACTAGCGTCCTACGAGCAGTACTTC
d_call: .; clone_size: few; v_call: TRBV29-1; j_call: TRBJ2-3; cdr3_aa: CSVGWAGRRTDTQYF; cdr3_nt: TGCAGCGTTGGTTGGGCAGGTCGGCGCACAGATACGCAGTATTTT
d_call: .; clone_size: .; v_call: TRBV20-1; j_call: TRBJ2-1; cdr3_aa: CSALRDGHNEQFF; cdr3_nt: TGCAGTGCTCTAAGGGACGGACACAATGAGCAGTTCTTC
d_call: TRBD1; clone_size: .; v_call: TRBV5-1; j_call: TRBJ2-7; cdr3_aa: CASSVLQGALSYEQYF; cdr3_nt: TGCGCCAGCAGCGTCCTACAGGGGGCACTCTCCTACGAGCAGTACTTC
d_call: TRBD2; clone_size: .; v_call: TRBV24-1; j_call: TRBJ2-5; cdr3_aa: CATSDASGETQYF; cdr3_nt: TGTGCCACCAGTGATGCTAGCGGAGAGACCCAGTACTTC
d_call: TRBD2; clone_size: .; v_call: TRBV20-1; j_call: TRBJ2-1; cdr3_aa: CSARDGTNPFNEQFF; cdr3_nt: TGCAGTGCTAGAGATGGGACTAACCCTTTCAATGAGCAGTTCTTC
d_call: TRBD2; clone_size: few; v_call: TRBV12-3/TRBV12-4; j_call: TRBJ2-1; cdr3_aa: CASSPTLGSSGSSSYNEQFF; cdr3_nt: TGTGCCAGCAGTCCGACCCTGGGGTCTAGCGGGAGCAGCTCCTACAATGAGCAGTTCTTC
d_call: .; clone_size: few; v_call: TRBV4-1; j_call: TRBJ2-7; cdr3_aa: CASSQSRARSSYNEQYF; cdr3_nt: TGCGCCAGCAGCCAATCTCGGGCCCGCAGCTCCTACAATGAGCAGTACTTC
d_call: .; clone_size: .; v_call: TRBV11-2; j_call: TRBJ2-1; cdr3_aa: CASSLSGTGVPEQFF; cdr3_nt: TGTGCCAGCAGCTTATCGGGGACGGGAGTCCCTGAGCAGTTCTTC
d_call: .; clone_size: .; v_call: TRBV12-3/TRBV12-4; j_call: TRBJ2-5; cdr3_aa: CASSLEQTYEQYF; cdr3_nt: TGTGCCAGCAGTTTAGAACAGACCTATGAGCAGTACTTC
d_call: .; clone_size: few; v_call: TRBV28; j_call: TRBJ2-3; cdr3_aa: CASSLSGGQLSTDTQYF; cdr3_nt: TGTGCCAGCAGTTTATCCGGAGGGCAGTTAAGCACAGATACGCAGTATTTT
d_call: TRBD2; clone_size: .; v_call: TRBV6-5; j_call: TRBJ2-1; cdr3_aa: CASSYSTSGREYNEQFF; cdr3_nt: TGTGCCAGCAGTTACTCAACTAGCGGGAGAGAGTACAATGAGCAGTTCTTC
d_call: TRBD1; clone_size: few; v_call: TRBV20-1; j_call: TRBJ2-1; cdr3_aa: CSARTGGFNEQFF; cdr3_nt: TGCAGTGCCAGGACAGGGGGCTTCAATGAGCAGTTCTTC
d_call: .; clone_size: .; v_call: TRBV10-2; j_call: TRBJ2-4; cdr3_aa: CACSEGELLAKNIQYF; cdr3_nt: TGCGCCTGCAGTGAAGGGGAGCTTTTAGCCAAAAACATTCAGTACTTC
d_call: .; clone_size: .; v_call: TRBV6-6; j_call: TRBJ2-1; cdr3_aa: CASSSRGYEQFF; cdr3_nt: TGTGCCAGCAGTTCCAGGGGCTATGAGCAGTTCTTC
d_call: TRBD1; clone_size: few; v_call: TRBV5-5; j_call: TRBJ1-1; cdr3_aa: CASSSSGTGATEAFF; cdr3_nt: TGTGCCAGCAGCTCCTCCGGGACAGGGGCCACTGAAGCTTTCTTT
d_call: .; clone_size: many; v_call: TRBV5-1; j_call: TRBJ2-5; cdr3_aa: CASSFPGQETQYF; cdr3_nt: TGCGCCAGCAGCTTCCCAGGGCAAGAGACCCAGTACTTC
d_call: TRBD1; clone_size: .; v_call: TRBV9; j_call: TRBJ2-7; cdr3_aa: CASSPDRVRDYEQYF; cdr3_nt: TGTGCCAGCAGCCCAGACAGGGTTCGGGACTACGAGCAGTACTTC
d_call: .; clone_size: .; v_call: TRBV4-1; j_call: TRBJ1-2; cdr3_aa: CASSHLSGDWGYTF; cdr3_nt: TGCGCCAGCAGCCATCTTTCAGGGGATTGGGGCTACACCTTC
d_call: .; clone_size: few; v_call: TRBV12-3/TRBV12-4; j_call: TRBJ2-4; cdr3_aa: CASIFGGENIQYF; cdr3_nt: TGTGCCAGCATCTTCGGAGGGGAAAACATTCAGTACTTC
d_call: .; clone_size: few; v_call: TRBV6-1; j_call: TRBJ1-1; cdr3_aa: CASSESGNTEAFF; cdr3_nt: TGTGCCAGCAGTGAGTCGGGGAACACTGAAGCTTTCTTT
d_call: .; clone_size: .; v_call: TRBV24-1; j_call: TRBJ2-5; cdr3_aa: CATSDLQGPQETQYF; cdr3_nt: TGTGCCACCAGTGATCTACAGGGCCCCCAAGAGACCCAGTACTTC
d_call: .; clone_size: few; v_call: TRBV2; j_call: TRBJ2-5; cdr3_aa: CASSEVGYQETQYF; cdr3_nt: TGTGCCAGCAGTGAGGTGGGGTACCAAGAGACCCAGTACTTC
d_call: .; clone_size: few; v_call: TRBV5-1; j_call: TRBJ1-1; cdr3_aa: CASSFEGLGTEAFF; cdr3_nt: TGCGCCAGCAGCTTCGAAGGGCTCGGCACTGAAGCTTTCTTT
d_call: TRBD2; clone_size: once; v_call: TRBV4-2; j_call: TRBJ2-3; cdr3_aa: CASSQHLLAGGFSTDTQYF; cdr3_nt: TGTGCCAGCAGCCAACACCTTTTAGCGGGAGGGTTTAGCACAGATACGCAGTATTTT
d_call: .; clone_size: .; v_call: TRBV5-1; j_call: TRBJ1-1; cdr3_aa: CASSSLGSRGFGDEAFF; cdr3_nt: TGCGCCAGCAGCTCGTTGGGCAGCCGGGGTTTCGGCGACGAAGCTTTCTTT
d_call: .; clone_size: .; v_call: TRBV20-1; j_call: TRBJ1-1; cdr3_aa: CSASRQGGTEAFF; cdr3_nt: TGCAGTGCTAGTCGGCAGGGCGGAACTGAAGCTTTCTTT
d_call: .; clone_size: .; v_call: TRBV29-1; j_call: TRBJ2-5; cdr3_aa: CSVGLGSYQETQYF; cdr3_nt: TGCAGCGTTGGATTGGGGTCGTACCAAGAGACCCAGTACTTC
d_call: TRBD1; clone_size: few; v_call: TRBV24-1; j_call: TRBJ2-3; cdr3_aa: CATQRTGNTDTQYF; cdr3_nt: TGTGCCACCCAAAGGACAGGGAACACAGATACGCAGTATTTT
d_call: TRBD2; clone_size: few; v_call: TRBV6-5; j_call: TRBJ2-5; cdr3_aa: CASSYSFPGLALEETQYF; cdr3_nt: TGTGCCAGCAGTTACTCGTTCCCGGGACTAGCCCTAGAAGAGACCCAGTACTTC
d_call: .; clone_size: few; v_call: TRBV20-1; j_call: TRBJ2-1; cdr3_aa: CSADESVGNEQFF; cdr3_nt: TGCAGTGCCGACGAGTCGGTCGGTAATGAGCAGTTCTTC
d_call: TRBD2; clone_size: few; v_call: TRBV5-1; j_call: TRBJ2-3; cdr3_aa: CASSLDLAGAGFTDTQYF; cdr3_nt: TGCGCCAGCAGCTTGGACCTAGCGGGAGCGGGGTTCACAGATACGCAGTATTTT
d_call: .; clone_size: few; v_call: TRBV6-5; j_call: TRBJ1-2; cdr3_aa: CASSTPGEGLLYGYTF; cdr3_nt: TGTGCCAGCAGTACCCCCGGAGAGGGCCTTTTATATGGCTACACCTTC
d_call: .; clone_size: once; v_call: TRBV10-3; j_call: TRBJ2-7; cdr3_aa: CAIRLDREDEQYF; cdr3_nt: TGTGCCATCAGATTAGACAGGGAGGACGAGCAGTACTTC
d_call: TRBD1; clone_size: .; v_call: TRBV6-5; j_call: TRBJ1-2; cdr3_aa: CASSGPTGGGGYTF; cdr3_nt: TGTGCCAGCAGTGGTCCGACAGGGGGCGGTGGCTACACCTTC
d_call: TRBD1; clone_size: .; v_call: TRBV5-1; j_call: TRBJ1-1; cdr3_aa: CASSSKGQGAPAFF; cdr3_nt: TGCGCCAGCAGCTCCAAAGGACAGGGGGCTCCAGCTTTCTTT